This is a list of T cell receptor beta chains from one sample in a study of blood T cell repertoires in COVID-19. This table comes from immunoSEQ multiplex PCR, and its TCRdb copy is limited to in-frame clones, with some not included. The sample has fewer than 65,000 clones; about 85% are singletons. The specimen sequenced was peripheral blood. These receptors came from a human donor with acute or convalescent COVID-19. The donor label of this sample is uncertain. Both conserved end residues are trimmed from each CDR3.

v_call cdr3_aa
TRBV24-1 ATSEPRARGDYGYT
TRBV7-2 ASSLVQGNTEAF
TRBV7-9 ASSERQGSEAF
TRBV11-2 ASSLDRVLSYT
TRBV5-1 ASSLAPRGGGDEQF
TRBV12-2 ASRLAKLTGELF
TRBV9 ASSRDRGGYGYT
TRBV27 ASSNKPTEPHGYT
TRBV20-1 SAPGQRPS
TRBV5-1 ASSIGQVGGEQF
TRBV11-1 ASSADRGRETQY
TRBV20-1 SAQGGSPLH
TRBV5-1 ASSSTGGSYEQY
TRBV29-1 SVRTSSGNTIY
TRBV18 ASSPRGEPRGNEQF